The rows below give T cell receptor beta chains drawn from one sample of a study of T cell responses to AZD1222 COVID-19 vaccine. The assay was immunoSEQ multiplex PCR, and TCRdb's table has in-frame clones only and misses some. Seen here are over 130,000 clones, more than 80% observed once, and the top ten hold 3% to 3.5%. Source: peripheral blood, taken 28 days after the second AZD1222 dose. The receptors were sampled from an adult who received the AZD1222 COVID-19 vaccine. Each CDR3 is given with its conserved first and last residue. D genes are given only for firm matches.

J gene,CDR3 length,D gene,V gene,CDR3 protein
TRBJ1-2,17,-,TRBV3-1/TRBV3-2,CASSPIPGRGSNYGYTF
TRBJ2-7,15,-,TRBV9,CASSEGPGTPYEQYF
TRBJ2-7,14,-,TRBV3-1/TRBV3-2,CASSHRDFFYEQYF
TRBJ1-1,11,-,TRBV2,CASRVQSEAFF
TRBJ1-1,16,TRBD1,TRBV5-1,CASRQRQGPLNTEAFF
TRBJ2-3,14,-,TRBV2,CASSISRGRDTQYF
TRBJ2-2,14,-,TRBV27,CASSLSRSNGELFF
TRBJ2-3,13,-,TRBV19,CASSILGTDTQYF
TRBJ2-6,12,-,TRBV12-3/TRBV12-4,CASSFKGNVLTF
TRBJ1-1,15,-,TRBV6-5,CASRRNSFLNTEAFF
TRBJ2-7,15,TRBD2,TRBV27,CASKTGTSATYEQYF
TRBJ1-2,15,TRBD1,TRBV7-2,CASSLTGGAGYGYTF
TRBJ1-2,15,-,TRBV30,CAWRSQGSLSGGYTF
TRBJ1-4,12,-,TRBV2,CASSRGNEKLFF
TRBJ1-2,13,-,TRBV12-3/TRBV12-4,CASSTRDRASYTF
TRBJ1-2,16,TRBD1,TRBV5-1,CASSLMAGGQDYGYTF
TRBJ2-1,17,-,TRBV1,CTSSQDMGGSSYNEQFF
TRBJ1-2,14,-,TRBV5-1,CASSLGDSNYGYTF
TRBJ2-3,13,-,TRBV5-4,CASSRPSTDTQYF
TRBJ2-5,15,-,TRBV6-8,CASSYATGPQETQYF
TRBJ1-1,14,-,TRBV5-4,CASSLRREGTEAFF
TRBJ2-1,12,-,TRBV7-6,CASSSGLNEQFF
TRBJ1-5,14,TRBD1,TRBV28,CASSFGTGVQPQHF
TRBJ2-7,14,TRBD2,TRBV20-1,CSASNPAGAYEQYF
TRBJ1-3,15,-,TRBV5-1,CASSLDGTSGNTIYF
TRBJ1-2,13,-,TRBV19,CASSMVDDYGYTF
TRBJ1-2,13,TRBD1,TRBV6-4,CASSDRRGQVYTF
TRBJ1-3,17,-,TRBV4-1,CASSQELTRYSGNTIYF
TRBJ2-4,21,-,TRBV19,CASSIDLHGRFGGLAKNIQYF
TRBJ2-2,14,TRBD1,TRBV5-1,CASSQQGDTGELFF
TRBJ2-1,17,TRBD2,TRBV10-1,CASSERSSGRVYNEQFF
TRBJ1-2,13,-,TRBV19,CASSMGQGYGYTF
TRBJ1-2,12,-,TRBV29-1,CSVEAGLYGYTF
TRBJ2-2,15,TRBD1,TRBV25-1,CASSGQGRKTGELFF
TRBJ1-2,14,TRBD1,TRBV6-5,CASSYGTVNYGYTF
TRBJ2-1,12,-,TRBV5-4,CASSFGGNEQFF
TRBJ2-3,16,-,TRBV27,CASSLLLSWGTDTQYF
TRBJ2-3,15,-,TRBV14,CASSHDRLGADTQYF
TRBJ2-2,17,TRBD2,TRBV27,CASNPTAGGPSTGELFF
TRBJ2-5,15,-,TRBV7-9,CASSFEATGQETQYF
TRBJ1-4,14,-,TRBV7-9,CASSRDIGGEKLFF
TRBJ1-1,16,TRBD1,TRBV18,CASSPPGTGRSTEAFF
TRBJ2-6,15,-,TRBV5-1,CASSAQEPGANVLTF
TRBJ1-1,15,-,TRBV5-1,CASSSEGYSYTEAFF
TRBJ1-2,17,TRBD1,TRBV11-2,CASSQLTGQGARDGYTF
TRBJ1-5,11,TRBD1,TRBV20-1,CSATTGQVQHF
TRBJ2-1,13,-,TRBV12-3/TRBV12-4,CASSLGQFNEQFF
TRBJ2-2,17,-,TRBV27,CASSLFPRASNTGELFF
TRBJ2-3,16,-,TRBV27,CASSYHSGSSTDTQYF
TRBJ1-1,16,-,TRBV27,CASSLGAALMNTEAFF
TRBJ2-7,14,TRBD2,TRBV2,CATTRLAGGGEQYF
TRBJ2-7,18,TRBD2,TRBV27,CASSLYGDEREGHYEQYF
TRBJ1-1,17,-,TRBV5-4,CASSLDMQGSTLTEAFF
TRBJ2-5,16,TRBD2,TRBV5-1,CASSSRASGSEETQYF
TRBJ1-4,14,TRBD1,TRBV19,CASSLRGQNEKLFF
TRBJ2-3,15,-,TRBV15,CATSTPGLRTDTQYF
TRBJ2-7,16,TRBD1,TRBV15,CATSRDLGQGKYEQYF
TRBJ2-7,14,TRBD2,TRBV5-1,CASNSGTSPYEQYF
TRBJ2-3,17,-,TRBV19,CASSPRQGGTSTDTQYF